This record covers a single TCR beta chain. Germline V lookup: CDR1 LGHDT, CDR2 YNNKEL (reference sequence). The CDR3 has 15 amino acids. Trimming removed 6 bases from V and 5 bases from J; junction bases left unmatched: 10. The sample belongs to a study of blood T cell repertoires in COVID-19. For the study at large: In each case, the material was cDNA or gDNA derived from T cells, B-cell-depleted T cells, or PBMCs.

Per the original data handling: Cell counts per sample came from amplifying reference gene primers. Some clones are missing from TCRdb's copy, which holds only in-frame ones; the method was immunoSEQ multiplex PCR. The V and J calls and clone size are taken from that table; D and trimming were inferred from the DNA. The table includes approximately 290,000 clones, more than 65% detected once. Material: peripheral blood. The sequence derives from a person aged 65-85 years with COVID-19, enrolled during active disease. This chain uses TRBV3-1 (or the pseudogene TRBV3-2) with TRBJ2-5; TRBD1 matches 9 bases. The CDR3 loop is CASRHRDRAMETQYF. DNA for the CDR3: TGTGCCAGCAGACATAGGGACAGGGCCATGGAGACCCAGTACTTC.